The rows below give T cell receptor beta chains drawn from one sample of a study of T cell responses to AZD1222 COVID-19 vaccine. This table comes from immunoSEQ multiplex PCR, and its TCRdb copy is limited to in-frame clones, with some not included. Of more than 75,000 clones in the sample, under 95% were seen once. Material: peripheral blood, obtained on day 0 of AZD1222 vaccination. Receptors originate from an adult in good health. The CDR3 runs from the conserved cysteine through the conserved F or W. Each record gives: D gene, V gene, J gene, clone size, CDR3 DNA, CDR3 protein. A D gene is named only where the DNA matches it firmly. Clone size is not always given. Where it is, it says once, few, many or a class for expanded clones.

D gene: TRBD1
V gene: TRBV27
J gene: TRBJ1-5
clone size: .
CDR3 DNA: TGTGCCAGCAGTTTAGTGGGGACAGGCCTGGAGCCCCAGCATTTT
CDR3 protein: CASSLVGTGLEPQHF

D gene: .
V gene: TRBV28
J gene: TRBJ2-1
clone size: .
CDR3 DNA: TGTGCCAGCAGTTTACAGAACAATGAGCAGTTCTTC
CDR3 protein: CASSLQNNEQFF

D gene: .
V gene: TRBV6-2/TRBV6-3
J gene: TRBJ1-5
clone size: .
CDR3 DNA: TGTGCCAGCAGTTACGATCGAGGTCCGGGGAATCAGCCCCAGCATTTT
CDR3 protein: CASSYDRGPGNQPQHF

D gene: TRBD2
V gene: TRBV6-1
J gene: TRBJ2-3
clone size: .
CDR3 DNA: TGTGCCAGCAGTGAAATGACTAGCCTGAGCACAGATACGCAGTATTTT
CDR3 protein: CASSEMTSLSTDTQYF

D gene: .
V gene: TRBV29-1
J gene: TRBJ1-1
clone size: .
CDR3 DNA: TGCAGCGTTGCAGGGGACCGGCGGGCTTTCTTT
CDR3 protein: CSVAGDRRAFF

D gene: TRBD1
V gene: TRBV4-3
J gene: TRBJ1-1
clone size: .
CDR3 DNA: TGCGCCAGCAGCCAGGCCCCCGGGACAGGGGGCTATGTCACTGAAGCTTTCTTT
CDR3 protein: CASSQAPGTGGYVTEAFF

D gene: TRBD2
V gene: TRBV24-1
J gene: TRBJ2-2
clone size: few
CDR3 DNA: TGTGCCACCCGAGCGGGACGGGGCACCGGGGAGCTGTTTTTT
CDR3 protein: CATRAGRGTGELFF

D gene: .
V gene: TRBV29-1
J gene: TRBJ2-2
clone size: .
CDR3 DNA: TGCAGCGTTGCCGGGACCCCACCATTGGAGCTGTTTTTT
CDR3 protein: CSVAGTPPLELFF

D gene: .
V gene: TRBV7-3
J gene: TRBJ1-1
clone size: .
CDR3 DNA: TGTGCCAGCAGCGTTTATACAAGAGAAGCTTTCTTT
CDR3 protein: CASSVYTREAFF

D gene: .
V gene: TRBV27
J gene: TRBJ2-7
clone size: .
CDR3 DNA: TGTGCCAGCAGCCCTAGTAGTTTCTCCGAGCAGTACTTC
CDR3 protein: CASSPSSFSEQYF

D gene: .
V gene: TRBV15
J gene: TRBJ2-5
clone size: few
CDR3 DNA: TGTGCCACCAGCAGCGATTGGGGACAATCGGCCAGGGAGACCCAGTACTTC
CDR3 protein: CATSSDWGQSARETQYF

D gene: .
V gene: TRBV2
J gene: TRBJ2-1
clone size: .
CDR3 DNA: TGTGCCAGCGTCCGACTGCGGGACTACAATGAGCAGTTCTTC
CDR3 protein: CASVRLRDYNEQFF

D gene: .
V gene: TRBV7-2
J gene: TRBJ1-2
clone size: .
CDR3 DNA: TGTGCCAGCACCCCTCGACAGGATTCCTATGGCTACACCTTC
CDR3 protein: CASTPRQDSYGYTF

D gene: TRBD1
V gene: TRBV7-2
J gene: TRBJ2-7
clone size: .
CDR3 DNA: TGTGCCAGCAGAGATCCGGGACAGGCCCAACCCGAGCAGTACTTC
CDR3 protein: CASRDPGQAQPEQYF

D gene: .
V gene: TRBV11-2
J gene: TRBJ2-1
clone size: .
CDR3 DNA: TGTGCCAGCAGATACGAGGAGAATGAGCAGTTCTTC
CDR3 protein: CASRYEENEQFF

D gene: .
V gene: TRBV7-2
J gene: TRBJ2-5
clone size: .
CDR3 DNA: TGTGCCAGCAGCACCCGACAATCCGTTTGGTACCAAGAGACCCAGTACTTC
CDR3 protein: CASSTRQSVWYQETQYF

D gene: TRBD2
V gene: TRBV11-3
J gene: TRBJ2-1
clone size: .
CDR3 DNA: TGTGCCAGCAGCTTAAGCGGGAGTACCCACAATGAGCAGTTCTTC
CDR3 protein: CASSLSGSTHNEQFF

D gene: TRBD1
V gene: TRBV11-2
J gene: TRBJ1-2
clone size: once
CDR3 DNA: TGTGCCAGCAGCGACCAGGGGGGAGATGGCTACACCTTC
CDR3 protein: CASSDQGGDGYTF

D gene: .
V gene: TRBV5-1
J gene: TRBJ2-3
clone size: .
CDR3 DNA: TGCGCCAGCAGCTTGGACGGTGGATCTAGCACAGATACGCAGTATTTT
CDR3 protein: CASSLDGGSSTDTQYF

D gene: TRBD2
V gene: TRBV28
J gene: TRBJ2-1
clone size: .
CDR3 DNA: TGTGCCAGCAGTCTCCCGACTAGCGGGAGCTCCTACAATGAGCAGTTCTTC
CDR3 protein: CASSLPTSGSSYNEQFF

D gene: .
V gene: TRBV9
J gene: TRBJ2-5
clone size: .
CDR3 DNA: TGTGCCAGCAGCGTAGAGGGCTGGTATGGGAGAGAGACCCAGTACTTC
CDR3 protein: CASSVEGWYGRETQYF

D gene: TRBD2
V gene: TRBV7-9
J gene: TRBJ2-1
clone size: .
CDR3 DNA: TGTGCCAGCAGCTTAGAAGGGACTAGGAGGTTCTTC
CDR3 protein: CASSLEGTRRFF

D gene: .
V gene: TRBV6-5
J gene: TRBJ1-1
clone size: .
CDR3 DNA: TGTGCCAGCAGTTCCTTAGTGGCGACGAACACTGAAGCTTTCTTT
CDR3 protein: CASSSLVATNTEAFF

D gene: TRBD1
V gene: TRBV19
J gene: TRBJ1-2
clone size: .
CDR3 DNA: TGTGCCAGTAGTATGATTTCCGGGACAGGGGCCGGCTACACCTTC
CDR3 protein: CASSMISGTGAGYTF

D gene: .
V gene: TRBV5-5
J gene: TRBJ2-2
clone size: .
CDR3 DNA: TGTGCCAGCAGCCTTACCCCGGGACCCAGAGGCGGCACCGGGGAGCTGTTTTTT
CDR3 protein: CASSLTPGPRGGTGELFF

D gene: .
V gene: TRBV28
J gene: TRBJ2-5
clone size: .
CDR3 DNA: TGTGCCAGCAGTTTATTCGAGACCCAGTACTTC
CDR3 protein: CASSLFETQYF

D gene: TRBD1
V gene: TRBV10-3
J gene: TRBJ1-2
clone size: .
CDR3 DNA: TGTGCCATCAGTGAGTCGATGGGACAGGGCTTTTATGGCTACACCTTC
CDR3 protein: CAISESMGQGFYGYTF

D gene: .
V gene: TRBV5-1
J gene: TRBJ1-1
clone size: .
CDR3 DNA: TGCGCCAGCAGCTTGGGTTCAGCGGGGGAAGCTTTCTTT
CDR3 protein: CASSLGSAGEAFF

D gene: .
V gene: TRBV9
J gene: TRBJ1-3
clone size: .
CDR3 DNA: TGTGCCAGCAGCGTAGAGCCGAACCCTCGGGGAAACACCATATATTTT
CDR3 protein: CASSVEPNPRGNTIYF

D gene: .
V gene: TRBV13
J gene: TRBJ2-4
clone size: .
CDR3 DNA: TGTGCCAGCAGCTTAGGCCTAAATGGACTTGATCTAGCCAAAAACATTCAGTACTTC
CDR3 protein: CASSLGLNGLDLAKNIQYF

D gene: .
V gene: TRBV27
J gene: TRBJ2-1
clone size: .
CDR3 DNA: TGTGCCAGCAGTTTTGATATTCCCCATACCGGTGAGCAGTTCTTC
CDR3 protein: CASSFDIPHTGEQFF

D gene: TRBD1
V gene: TRBV30
J gene: TRBJ1-1
clone size: .
CDR3 DNA: TGTGCCTGGAGTGTGATGACAGGGGGAGTGAACACTGAAGCTTTCTTT
CDR3 protein: CAWSVMTGGVNTEAFF

D gene: TRBD1
V gene: TRBV4-3
J gene: TRBJ1-1
clone size: .
CDR3 DNA: TGCGCCAGCAGCCAAGATCCCACAGGGGAGAACACTGAAGCTTTCTTT
CDR3 protein: CASSQDPTGENTEAFF

D gene: TRBD1
V gene: TRBV19
J gene: TRBJ1-5
clone size: .
CDR3 DNA: TGTGCCAGTAGGGACAGGACAGGAGATAGCAATCAGCCCCAGCATTTT
CDR3 protein: CASRDRTGDSNQPQHF

D gene: .
V gene: TRBV28
J gene: TRBJ2-6
clone size: .
CDR3 DNA: TGTGCCAGCCAGACACGTACTGGGGCCAACGTCCTGACTTTC
CDR3 protein: CASQTRTGANVLTF

D gene: .
V gene: TRBV29-1
J gene: TRBJ1-1
clone size: .
CDR3 DNA: TGCAGCGTTGTGCCACAGGGTACTCACACTGAAGCTTTCTTT
CDR3 protein: CSVVPQGTHTEAFF

D gene: TRBD1
V gene: TRBV28
J gene: TRBJ2-4
clone size: .
CDR3 DNA: TGTGCCAGCAGTTTAGGACAGGGGACAAACATTCAGTACTTC
CDR3 protein: CASSLGQGTNIQYF

D gene: TRBD1
V gene: TRBV2
J gene: TRBJ1-4
clone size: .
CDR3 DNA: TGTGCCAGCAGCGGGGACAGGGTTGGTAGTGAAAAACTGTTTTTT
CDR3 protein: CASSGDRVGSEKLFF

D gene: .
V gene: TRBV4-3
J gene: TRBJ2-6
clone size: once
CDR3 DNA: TGCGCCAGCAGCCAAGATGAGGGCTACTCTGGGGCCAACGTCCTGACTTTC
CDR3 protein: CASSQDEGYSGANVLTF

D gene: .
V gene: TRBV28
J gene: TRBJ1-1
clone size: .
CDR3 DNA: TGTGCCAGCAGTTTCCCTATACGGGGGGTCCCTGAAGCTTTCTTT
CDR3 protein: CASSFPIRGVPEAFF

D gene: TRBD1
V gene: TRBV6-4
J gene: TRBJ2-1
clone size: .
CDR3 DNA: TGTGCCAGCAGTACTGCTTTCGGACAGGGTCGCAATGAGCAGTTCTTC
CDR3 protein: CASSTAFGQGRNEQFF

D gene: .
V gene: TRBV9
J gene: TRBJ1-1
clone size: .
CDR3 DNA: TGTGCCAGCAGCGTAGCTCCGGGGCTCGGTGAAGCTTTCTTT
CDR3 protein: CASSVAPGLGEAFF

D gene: .
V gene: TRBV6-4
J gene: TRBJ2-1
clone size: .
CDR3 DNA: TGTGCCAGCAGTGACTCGATCGGTGGGGGTGAGCAGTTCTTC
CDR3 protein: CASSDSIGGGEQFF

D gene: .
V gene: TRBV7-2
J gene: TRBJ2-7
clone size: .
CDR3 DNA: TGTGCCAGCAGCTTAGCGCCGCTAGCGACGAACTACGAGCAGTACTTC
CDR3 protein: CASSLAPLATNYEQYF

D gene: .
V gene: TRBV2
J gene: TRBJ2-3
clone size: .
CDR3 DNA: TGTGCCAGCAGCTACACAGATACGCAGTATTTT
CDR3 protein: CASSYTDTQYF

D gene: .
V gene: TRBV4-2
J gene: TRBJ2-7
clone size: once
CDR3 DNA: TGTGCCAGCAGCCAAGAACCAAACGAGCAGTACTTC
CDR3 protein: CASSQEPNEQYF

D gene: .
V gene: TRBV20-1
J gene: TRBJ1-5
clone size: .
CDR3 DNA: TGCAGTGCTAGTCCCGATAGCAATCAGCCCCAGCATTTT
CDR3 protein: CSASPDSNQPQHF

D gene: TRBD2
V gene: TRBV29-1
J gene: TRBJ2-2
clone size: .
CDR3 DNA: TGCAGCGTCGTAGCGGGATACGTCGGGGAGCTGTTTTTT
CDR3 protein: CSVVAGYVGELFF

D gene: TRBD2
V gene: TRBV13
J gene: TRBJ2-7
clone size: .
CDR3 DNA: TGTGCCAGCAGCTTAGGCGGGACTAGCGGGGGAGGGGGCTACGAGCAGTACTTC
CDR3 protein: CASSLGGTSGGGGYEQYF

D gene: TRBD2
V gene: TRBV9
J gene: TRBJ2-2
clone size: .
CDR3 DNA: TGTGCCAGCAGCCTCCCCCGGGGACTAGCGGGAACCGGGGAGCTGTTTTTT
CDR3 protein: CASSLPRGLAGTGELFF

D gene: .
V gene: TRBV27
J gene: TRBJ1-1
clone size: .
CDR3 DNA: TGTGCCAGCAGTTTACGTATGGCGTCCACTGAAGCTTTCTTT
CDR3 protein: CASSLRMASTEAFF

D gene: .
V gene: TRBV7-3
J gene: TRBJ2-1
clone size: once
CDR3 DNA: TGTGCCAGCAGCCCCCGGACTCACAATGAGCAGTTCTTC
CDR3 protein: CASSPRTHNEQFF